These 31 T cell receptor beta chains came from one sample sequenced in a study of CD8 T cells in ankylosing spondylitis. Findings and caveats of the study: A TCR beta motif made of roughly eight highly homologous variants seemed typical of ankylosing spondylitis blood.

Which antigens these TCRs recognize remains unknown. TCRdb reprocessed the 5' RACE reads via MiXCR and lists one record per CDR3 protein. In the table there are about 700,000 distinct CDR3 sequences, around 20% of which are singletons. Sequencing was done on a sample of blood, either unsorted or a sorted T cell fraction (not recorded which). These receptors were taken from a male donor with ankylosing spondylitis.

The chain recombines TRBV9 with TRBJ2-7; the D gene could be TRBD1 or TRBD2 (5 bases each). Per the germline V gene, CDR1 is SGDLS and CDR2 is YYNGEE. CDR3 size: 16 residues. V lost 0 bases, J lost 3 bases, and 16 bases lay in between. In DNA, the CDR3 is TGTGCCAGCAGCGTAGGGCTGGGGGTTGGGGTCTACGAGCAGTACTTC. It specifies CASSVGLGVGVYEQYF.

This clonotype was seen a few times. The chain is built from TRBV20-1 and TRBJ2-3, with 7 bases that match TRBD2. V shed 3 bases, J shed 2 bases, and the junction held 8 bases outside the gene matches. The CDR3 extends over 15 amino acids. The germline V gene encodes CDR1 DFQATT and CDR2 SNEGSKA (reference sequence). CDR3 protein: CSASPAGTFTDTQYF. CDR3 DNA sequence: TGCAGTGCTAGTCCAGCGGGGACTTTCACAGATACGCAGTATTTT.

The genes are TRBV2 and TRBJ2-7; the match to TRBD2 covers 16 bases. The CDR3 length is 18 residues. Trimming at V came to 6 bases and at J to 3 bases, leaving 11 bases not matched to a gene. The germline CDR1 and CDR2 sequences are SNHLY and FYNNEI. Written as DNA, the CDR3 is TGTGCCAGCAGAACCGGGACTAGCGGGGGGGCGGTGAACTACGAGCAGTACTTC. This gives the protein CASRTGTSGGAVNYEQYF.

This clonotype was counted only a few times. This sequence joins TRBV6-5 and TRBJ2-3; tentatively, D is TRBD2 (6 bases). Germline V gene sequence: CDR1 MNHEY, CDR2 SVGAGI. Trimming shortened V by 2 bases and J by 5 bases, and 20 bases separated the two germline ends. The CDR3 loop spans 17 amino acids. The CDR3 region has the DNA TGTGCCAGCAGTTACCGACCACTAGCCCTCGGCGGAGATACGCAGTATTTT. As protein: CASSYRPLALGGDTQYF.

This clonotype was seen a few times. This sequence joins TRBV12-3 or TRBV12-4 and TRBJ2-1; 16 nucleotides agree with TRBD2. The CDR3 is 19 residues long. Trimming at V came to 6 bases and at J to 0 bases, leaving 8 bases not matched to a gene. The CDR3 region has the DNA TGTGCCAGCAGAGGTCCGGGACTAGCGGGAGGGAGCTCCTACAATGAGCAGTTCTTC. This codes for CASRGPGLAGGSSYNEQFF.

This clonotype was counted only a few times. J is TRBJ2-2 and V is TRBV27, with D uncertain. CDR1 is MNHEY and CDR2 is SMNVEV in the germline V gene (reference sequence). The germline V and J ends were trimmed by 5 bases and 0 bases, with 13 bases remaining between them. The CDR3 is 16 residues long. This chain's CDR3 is CASSPLEVANTGELFF. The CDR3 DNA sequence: TGTGCCAGCAGTCCCCTGGAAGTTGCGAACACCGGGGAGCTGTTTTTT.

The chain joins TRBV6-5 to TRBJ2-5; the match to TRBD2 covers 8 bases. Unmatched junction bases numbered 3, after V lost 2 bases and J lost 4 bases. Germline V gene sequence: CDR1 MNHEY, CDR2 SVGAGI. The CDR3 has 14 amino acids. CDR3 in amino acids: CASSYRGGTETQYF. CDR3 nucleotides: TGTGCCAGCAGTTACCGGGGGGGCACAGAGACCCAGTACTTC.

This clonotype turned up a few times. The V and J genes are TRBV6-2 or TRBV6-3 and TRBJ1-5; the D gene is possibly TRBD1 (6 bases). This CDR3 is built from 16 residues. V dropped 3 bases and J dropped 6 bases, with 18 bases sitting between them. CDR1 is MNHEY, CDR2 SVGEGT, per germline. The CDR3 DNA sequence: TGTGCCAGCAGTTATGGTCGGCCGGGGGCTTCTCAGCCCCAGCATTTT. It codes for CASSYGRPGASQPQHF.

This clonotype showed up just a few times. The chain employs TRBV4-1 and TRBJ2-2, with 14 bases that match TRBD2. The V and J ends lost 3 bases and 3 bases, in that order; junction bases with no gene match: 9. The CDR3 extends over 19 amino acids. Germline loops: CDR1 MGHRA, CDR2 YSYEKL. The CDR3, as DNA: TGCGCCAGCAGCCAGGGAATCGGGACTAGCGGGGGTTACACCGGGGAGCTGTTTTTT. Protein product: CASSQGIGTSGGYTGELFF.

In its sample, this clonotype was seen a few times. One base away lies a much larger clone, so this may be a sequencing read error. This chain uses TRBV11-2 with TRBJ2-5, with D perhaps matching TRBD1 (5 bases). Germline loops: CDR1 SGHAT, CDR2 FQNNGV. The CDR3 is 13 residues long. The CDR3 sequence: CANSPGKGETQYF. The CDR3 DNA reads TGTGCCAACAGCCCAGGGAAAGGAGAGACCCAGTACTTC.

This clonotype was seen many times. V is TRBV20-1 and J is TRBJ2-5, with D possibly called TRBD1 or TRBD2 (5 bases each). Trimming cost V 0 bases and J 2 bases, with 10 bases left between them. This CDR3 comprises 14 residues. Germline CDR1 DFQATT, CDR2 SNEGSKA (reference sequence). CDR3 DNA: TGCAGTGCTAGAGACAGGGACCTTCAAGAGACCCAGTACTTC. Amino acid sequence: CSARDRDLQETQYF.

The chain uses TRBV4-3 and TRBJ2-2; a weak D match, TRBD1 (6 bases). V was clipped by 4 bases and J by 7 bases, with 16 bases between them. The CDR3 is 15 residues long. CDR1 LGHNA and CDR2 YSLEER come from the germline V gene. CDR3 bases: TGCGCCAGCAGCCGGATAACAGGGCCAATCGGGGAGCTGTTTTTT. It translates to CASSRITGPIGELFF.

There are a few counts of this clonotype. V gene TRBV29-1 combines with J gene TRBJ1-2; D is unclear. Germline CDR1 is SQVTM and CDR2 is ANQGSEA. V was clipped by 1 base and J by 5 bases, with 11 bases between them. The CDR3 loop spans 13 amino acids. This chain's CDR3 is CSVEVSGVYGYTF. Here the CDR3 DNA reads TGCAGCGTTGAAGTATCCGGGGTTTATGGCTACACCTTC.

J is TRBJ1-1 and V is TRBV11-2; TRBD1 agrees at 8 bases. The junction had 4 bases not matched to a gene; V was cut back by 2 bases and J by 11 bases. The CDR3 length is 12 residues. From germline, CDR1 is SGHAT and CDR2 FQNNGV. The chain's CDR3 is CASSLSGGDAFF. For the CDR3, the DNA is TGTGCCAGCAGCTTATCAGGGGGCGATGCTTTCTTT.

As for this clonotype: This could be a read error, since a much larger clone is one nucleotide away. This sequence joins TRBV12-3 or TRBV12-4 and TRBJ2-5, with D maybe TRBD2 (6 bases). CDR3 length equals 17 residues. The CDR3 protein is CARSSPAAEGDRETQYF. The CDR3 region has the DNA TGTGCCCGCAGTTCGCCCGCCGCGGAGGGTGATCGGGAGACCCAGTACTTC.

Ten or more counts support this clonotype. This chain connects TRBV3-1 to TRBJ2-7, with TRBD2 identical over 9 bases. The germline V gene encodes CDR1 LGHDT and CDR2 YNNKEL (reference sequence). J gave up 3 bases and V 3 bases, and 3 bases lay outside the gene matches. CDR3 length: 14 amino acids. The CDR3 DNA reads TGTGCCAGCAGCCATAGCGGGGGACACTACGAGCAGTACTTC. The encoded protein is CASSHSGGHYEQYF.

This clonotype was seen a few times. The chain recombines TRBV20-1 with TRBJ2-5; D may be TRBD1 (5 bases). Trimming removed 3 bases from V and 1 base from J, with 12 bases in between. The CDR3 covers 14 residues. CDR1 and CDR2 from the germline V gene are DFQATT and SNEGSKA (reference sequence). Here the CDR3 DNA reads TGCAGTGCTAGGGCAGGGTCAGCCCAAGAGACCCAGTACTTC. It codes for CSARAGSAQETQYF.

CDR3 nucleotide sequence: TGCGCCAGCAGCGGGGGGACAGGGGGCCAAGAGACCCAGTACTTC. Amino acid sequence: CASSGGTGGQETQYF. The V gene is TRBV5-1, the J gene TRBJ2-5; TRBD1 aligns across 11 bases. Germline CDR1 reads SGHRS; CDR2 reads YFSETQ. The CDR3 sequence is 15 residues long. The junction had 3 bases not matched to a gene; V was cut back by 4 bases and J by 1 base.

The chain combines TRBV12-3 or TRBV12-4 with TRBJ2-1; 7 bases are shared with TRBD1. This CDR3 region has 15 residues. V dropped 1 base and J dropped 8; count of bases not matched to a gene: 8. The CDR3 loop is CASSLEGQPPYEQFF. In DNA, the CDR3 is TGTGCCAGCAGTTTAGAGGGACAGCCTCCCTATGAGCAGTTCTTC.

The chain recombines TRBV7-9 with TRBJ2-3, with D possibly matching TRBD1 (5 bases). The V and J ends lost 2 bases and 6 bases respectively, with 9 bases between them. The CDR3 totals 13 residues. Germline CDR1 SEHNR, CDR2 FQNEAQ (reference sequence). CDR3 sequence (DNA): TGTGCCAGCAGCTTATTAAGGGGCGATACGCAGTATTTT. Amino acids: CASSLLRGDTQYF.

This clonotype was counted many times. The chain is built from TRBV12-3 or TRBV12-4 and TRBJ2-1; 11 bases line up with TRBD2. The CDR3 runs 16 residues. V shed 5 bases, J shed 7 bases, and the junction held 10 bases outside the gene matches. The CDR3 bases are TGTGCCAGCAGTCTACTAGCGGGAGTTATTCGTAATGAGCAGTTCTTC. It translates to CASSLLAGVIRNEQFF.

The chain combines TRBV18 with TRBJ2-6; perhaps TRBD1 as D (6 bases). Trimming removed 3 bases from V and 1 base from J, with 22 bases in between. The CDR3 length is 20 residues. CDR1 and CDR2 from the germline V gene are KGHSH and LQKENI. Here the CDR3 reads CASSPGMVSDSLSGANVLTF. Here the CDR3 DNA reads TGTGCCAGCTCACCTGGAATGGTTTCGGACAGCCTATCTGGGGCCAACGTCCTGACTTTC. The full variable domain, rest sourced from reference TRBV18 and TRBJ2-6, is NAGVMQNPRHLVRRRGQEARLRCSPMKGHSHVYWYRQLPEEGLKFMVYLQKENIIDESGMPKERFSAEFPKEGPSILRIQQVVRGDSAAYFCASSPGMVSDSLSGANVLTFGAGSRLTVL.

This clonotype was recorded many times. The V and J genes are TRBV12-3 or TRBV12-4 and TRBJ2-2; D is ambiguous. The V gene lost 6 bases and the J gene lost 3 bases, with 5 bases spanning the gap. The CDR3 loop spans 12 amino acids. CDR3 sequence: CASSWYTGELFF. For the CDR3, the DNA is TGTGCCAGCAGCTGGTACACCGGGGAGCTGTTTTTT.

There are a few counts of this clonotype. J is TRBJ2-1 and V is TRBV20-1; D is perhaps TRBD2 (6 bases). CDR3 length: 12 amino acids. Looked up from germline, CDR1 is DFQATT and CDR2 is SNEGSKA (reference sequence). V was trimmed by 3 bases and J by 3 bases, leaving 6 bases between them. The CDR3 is CSARDYYNEQFF. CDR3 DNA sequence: TGCAGTGCTAGGGACTACTACAATGAGCAGTTCTTC.

The CDR3 reads CASSEALGYYEQYF. The CDR3 DNA is TGTGCCAGCAGTGAAGCGCTGGGGTACTACGAGCAGTACTTC. The chain joins TRBV2 to TRBJ2-7, with D unresolved. The germline V gene has CDR1 SNHLY and CDR2 FYNNEI. The CDR3 is 14 amino acids. Trimming removed 0 bases from V and 3 bases from J, with 9 bases in between.

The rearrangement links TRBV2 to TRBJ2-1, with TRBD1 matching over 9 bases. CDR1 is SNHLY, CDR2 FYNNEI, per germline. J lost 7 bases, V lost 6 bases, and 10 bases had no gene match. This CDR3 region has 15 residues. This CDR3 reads CASSWDRVAGNEQFF. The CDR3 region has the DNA TGTGCCAGCAGCTGGGACAGGGTTGCGGGGAATGAGCAGTTCTTC.

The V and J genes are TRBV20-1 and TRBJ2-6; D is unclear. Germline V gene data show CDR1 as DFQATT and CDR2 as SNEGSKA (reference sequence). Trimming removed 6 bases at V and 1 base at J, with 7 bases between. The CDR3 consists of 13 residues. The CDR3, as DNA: TGCAGTGCCGCTGGGTCTGGGGCCAACGTCCTGACTTTC. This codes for CSAAGSGANVLTF.

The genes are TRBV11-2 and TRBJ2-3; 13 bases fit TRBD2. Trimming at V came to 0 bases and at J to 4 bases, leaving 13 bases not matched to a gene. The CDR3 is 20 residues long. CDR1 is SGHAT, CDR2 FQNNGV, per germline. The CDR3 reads CASSLDQGLAGIRGPDTQYF. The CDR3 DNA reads TGTGCCAGCAGCTTAGATCAGGGACTAGCGGGGATCCGAGGCCCAGATACGCAGTATTTT. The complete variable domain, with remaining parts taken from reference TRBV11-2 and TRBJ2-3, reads EAGVAQSPRYKIIEKRQSVAFWCNPISGHATLYWYQQILGQGPKLLIQFQNNGVVDDSQLPKDRFSAERLKGVDSTLKIQPAKLEDSAVYLCASSLDQGLAGIRGPDTQYFGPGTRLTVL.

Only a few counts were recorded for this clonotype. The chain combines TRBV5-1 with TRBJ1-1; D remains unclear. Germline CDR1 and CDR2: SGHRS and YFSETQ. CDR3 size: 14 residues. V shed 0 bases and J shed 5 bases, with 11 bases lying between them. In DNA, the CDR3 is TGCGCCAGCAGCTTGGCCTTTTTGGGAACTGAAGCTTTCTTT. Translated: CASSLAFLGTEAFF. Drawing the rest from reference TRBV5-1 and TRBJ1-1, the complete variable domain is KAGVTQTPRYLIKTRGQQVTLSCSPISGHRSVSWYQQTPGQGLQFLFEYFSETQRNKGNFPGRFSGRQFSNSRSEMNVSTLELGDSALYLCASSLAFLGTEAFFGQGTRLTVV.

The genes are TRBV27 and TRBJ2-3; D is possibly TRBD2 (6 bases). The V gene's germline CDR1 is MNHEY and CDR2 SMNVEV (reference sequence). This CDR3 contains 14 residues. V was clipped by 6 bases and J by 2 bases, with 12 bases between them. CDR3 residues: CASRLSGYTDTQYF. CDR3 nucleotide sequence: TGTGCCAGCAGACTAAGCGGGTACACAGATACGCAGTATTTT.

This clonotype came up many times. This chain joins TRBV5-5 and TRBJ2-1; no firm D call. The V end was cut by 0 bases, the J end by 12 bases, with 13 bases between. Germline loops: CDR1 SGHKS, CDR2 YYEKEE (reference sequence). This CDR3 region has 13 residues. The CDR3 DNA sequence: TGTGCCAGCAGCTTGGGGGGTTTGGATGCGCAGTTCTTC. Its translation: CASSLGGLDAQFF.